These T cell receptor beta chains were read from a single sample in a study of regulatory T cells in long-lasting Graves disease. TCRdb recomputed calls from the multiplex PCR reads with MiXCR, one row per CDR3 protein. The profile shows some 430,000 distinct CDR3 sequences, roughly 21% of them singletons. Sequences were derived from peripheral blood mononuclear cells (PBMCs), sampled when the disease was refractory, from a patient treated with antithyroid drugs. These receptors were collected from a female donor with Graves disease. Both conserved end residues are part of each CDR3. The D gene is left open where the match is weak. Where a row states a size, it is once, few, many or the class of an expanded clone; other rows omit it.

TRBV20-1	few	TRBJ2-7	TRBD2	TGCAGTGCTAGTGACGCGTCCGGACTAGCTAACTACGAGCAGTACTTC	CSASDASGLANYEQYF
TRBV6-1	once	TRBJ2-3	-	TGTGCCAGCAGGACTTGGAGCACAGATACGCAGTATTTT	CASRTWSTDTQYF
TRBV11-2	-	TRBJ2-1	-	TGTGCCAGCAGCCCTTCGGGGCCTCTCTACAATGAGCAGTTCTTC	CASSPSGPLYNEQFF
TRBV6-2/TRBV6-3	-	TRBJ1-5	TRBD1	TGTGCCAGCAGACTGGACAGGGCACAGCAGCCCCAGCATTTT	CASRLDRAQQPQHF
TRBV7-6	many	TRBJ2-7	-	TGTGCCAGCAGCCCCCGCCCGATTGTCGACGAGCAGTACTTC	CASSPRPIVDEQYF
TRBV27	-	TRBJ1-3	-	TGTGCCAGCAAGGACAAAGCGTCTGGAAACACCATATATTTT	CASKDKASGNTIYF
TRBV3-1	many	TRBJ1-2	-	TGTGCCAGCAGCCTCGGACAGACCCAGTTGGATGGCTACACCTTC	CASSLGQTQLDGYTF
TRBV5-1	many	TRBJ1-2	-	TGCGCCAGCAGCTCCAACCGCTTCACCTATGGCTACACCTTC	CASSSNRFTYGYTF
TRBV7-2	many	TRBJ2-5	-	TGTGCCAGCAGCTTAGCGATCAGGTTTGGGGAGACCCAGTACTTC	CASSLAIRFGETQYF
TRBV6-5	many	TRBJ2-7	-	TGTGCCAGCAGTTACTCCAGGGCCCCCCCTCTGGAGCAGTACTTC	CASSYSRAPPLEQYF
TRBV2	many	TRBJ1-1	-	TGTGCCAGCACCCCGCGCGGGCCAGACACTGAAGCTTTCTTT	CASTPRGPDTEAFF
TRBV28	few	TRBJ2-3	-	TGTGCCAGCAGTTTAAGGGGGGGGACAGACCCAGATACGCAGTATTTT	CASSLRGGTDPDTQYF
TRBV27	many	TRBJ1-4	-	TGTGCCAGCAGTTCCTACACCAGGGATACTAATGAAAAACTGTTTTTT	CASSSYTRDTNEKLFF
TRBV20-1	many	TRBJ1-4	-	TGCAGTGCTAGAGACTATTCCGGGACGGCAACTAATGAAAAACTGTTTTTT	CSARDYSGTATNEKLFF
TRBV11-3	many	TRBJ2-2	TRBD2	TGTGCCAGCAGCTCGTTAGCGGGAGCTCCCGGGGAGCTGTTTTTT	CASSSLAGAPGELFF
TRBV2	many	TRBJ2-1	TRBD2	TGTGCCAGCAGTCCTACTAGCGGGAGGGACAATGAGCAGTTCTTC	CASSPTSGRDNEQFF
TRBV5-1	few	TRBJ1-4	-	TGCGCCAGCAGTAACCCTCAAGGATTTAATGAAAAACTGTTTTTT	CASSNPQGFNEKLFF
TRBV2	many	TRBJ2-7	TRBD1	TGTGCCAGCAGCCGAATCTCGACAGGGGGCGAGGAGCAGTACTTC	CASSRISTGGEEQYF
TRBV11-2	many	TRBJ2-5	-	TGTGCCAGCAGCCCCTCACGGAGCGGGGAGACCCAGTACTTC	CASSPSRSGETQYF
TRBV28	many	TRBJ1-2	-	TGTGCCAGCAGTCCGCCGCCGGACAGATGGAGCTATGGCTACACCTTC	CASSPPPDRWSYGYTF
TRBV6-1	-	TRBJ1-5	TRBD1	TGTGCCAGCAGATTCGGACAGGGGAGGCCGCCCCAGCATTTT	CASRFGQGRPPQHF
TRBV10-3	many	TRBJ1-1	-	TGTGCCATCAGGGGACAAGTGAACACTGAAGCTTTCTTT	CAIRGQVNTEAFF
TRBV7-9	-	TRBJ1-4	-	TGTGCCAGCAGCTTAGCGCTTGTAGGGGAAAAACTGTTTTTT	CASSLALVGEKLFF
TRBV28	many	TRBJ1-3	-	TGTGCCAGCAGTAGCCAGAGAAACACCATATATTTT	CASSSQRNTIYF
TRBV19	-	TRBJ2-7	-	TGTGCCAGTAGTATCGCGTTCTCCTACGAGCAGTACTTC	CASSIAFSYEQYF
TRBV7-2	-	TRBJ2-7	-	TGTGCCAGCAGCTCAGGAGGGCGACTATTCCCGAAGACCTACGAGCAGTACTTC	CASSSGGRLFPKTYEQYF
TRBV30	-	TRBJ1-5	-	TGTGCCTGGAGTGGGCTTTCGGCCAGCGGCGGCAATCAGCCCCAGCATTTT	CAWSGLSASGGNQPQHF
TRBV3-1	-	TRBJ2-3	-	TGTGCCAGCAGACCACAGGGCACAGATACGCAGTATTTT	CASRPQGTDTQYF
TRBV20-1	-	TRBJ2-7	TRBD2	TGCAGTGCAGAAGCGGGGGAAAGCTCCTACGAGCAGTACTTC	CSAEAGESSYEQYF
TRBV6-2/TRBV6-3	-	TRBJ1-1	TRBD1	TGTGCCAGCAGTGATACAGGGGTCTACACTGAAGCTTTCTTT	CASSDTGVYTEAFF
TRBV12-3/TRBV12-4	many	TRBJ2-7	TRBD2	TGTGCCAGCACCCTAGCGGGGATAGTGTACGAGCAGTACTTC	CASTLAGIVYEQYF